The 8 T cell receptor beta chains reported below all come from one sample, sequenced in a study of T cell repertoires in cytomegalovirus infection. These receptors lack a known antigen. TCRdb analysed the reads with MiXCR anew, one entry per CDR3 protein. The table includes some 940,000 distinct CDR3 sequences, approximately 31% detected once. Specimen: cultured CD8+ T cells from PBMCs, collected from culture after CMV antigen stimulation. The receptors were gathered from a human donor in good health (CMV status not recorded). Some clones in this sample may be carry-over from other donors' samples.

This clonotype was seen a few times. The chain carries TRBV10-3 and TRBJ2-1, with D possibly matching TRBD2 (6 bases). V was trimmed by 7 bases and J by 3 bases, leaving 13 bases between them. Germline CDR1 reads ENHRY; CDR2 reads SYGVKD. The CDR3 is made up of 14 amino acids. DNA for the CDR3: TGTGCCATCACCCGGGAGCCCGACTACAATGAGCAGTTCTTC. This sequence encodes CAITREPDYNEQFF.

Remarks on this clonotype: This CDR3 is missing its conserved last phenylalanine or tryptophan, likely due to a read error. V is TRBV12-3 or TRBV12-4 and J is TRBJ2-1; D unclear. The ends were cut back, 7 bases at V and 9 bases at J, with 16 bases in the middle. The CDR3 contains 13 residues. CDR3 in amino acids: CASTVSSVAEQFS. The CDR3 bases are TGTGCCAGCACCGTCTCCTCGGTAGCTGAGCAGTTCTCC.

This clonotype was picked up a small number of times. The chain has TRBV19 and TRBJ2-1, with TRBD1 identical over 8 bases. The CDR3 is 13 residues long. Germline V lookup: CDR1 LNHDA, CDR2 SQIVND (reference sequence). With 7 bases clipped from V and 6 bases from J, the junction kept 5 bases outside the gene matches. CDR3 coding DNA: TGTGCCAGTACCGAGGACAGGGTCAATGAGCAGTTCTTC. This sequence encodes CASTEDRVNEQFF.

This clonotype was found a few times. This rearrangement joins TRBV6-5 to TRBJ2-3, with TRBD2 identical over 10 bases. CDR1 and CDR2 (germline): MNHEY, SVGAGI. V trimming: 11 bases; J trimming: 3 bases; junction bases outside the gene matches: 8. This CDR3 has 14 residues. Written as DNA, the CDR3 is TGTGCCTCAGGGAGCGGGGGGGCAACAGATACGCAGTATTTT. Translation gives CASGSGGATDTQYF.

Regarding this clonotype: This is likely a read error, given that the CDR3 carries no conserved phenylalanine or tryptophan at its end. The CDR3 region has the DNA TGTGCTAGCAGCCCGGGACAGGGGTCGGGCTCCTACAATGAGCAGTTCTCC. It translates to CASSPGQGSGSYNEQFS. The V gene is TRBV7-9, the J gene TRBJ2-1; 10 bases align to TRBD1. The CDR3 length is 17 residues. Germline V lookup: CDR1 SEHNR, CDR2 FQNEAQ (reference sequence).

V and J are TRBV14 and TRBJ1-1; D not certain. V gave up 0 bases and J gave up 3 bases, with 5 bases separating them. This CDR3 contains 13 residues. CDR1 and CDR2 (germline): SGHDN, FVKESK. CDR3 amino acids: CASSQEWYTEAFF. CDR3 DNA sequence: TGTGCCAGCAGCCAAGAGTGGTACACTGAAGCTTTCTTT. Full variable domain (remainder filled in from reference TRBV14 and TRBJ1-1): EAGVTQFPSHSVIEKGQTVTLRCDPISGHDNLYWYRRVMGKEIKFLLHFVKESKQDESGMPNNRFLAERTGGTYSTLKVQPAELEDSGVYFCASSQEWYTEAFFGQGTRLTVV.

The J gene is TRBJ2-3, the V gene TRBV20-1, with D possibly being TRBD2 (6 bases). In germline, CDR1 is DFQATT, CDR2 SNEGSKA (reference sequence). V was trimmed by 5 bases and J by 2 bases, leaving 17 bases between them. The CDR3 has 15 residues. CDR3 region: CSAPKGAGATDTQYF. The CDR3 DNA sequence: TGCAGTGCTCCTAAAGGAGCGGGTGCCACAGATACGCAGTATTTT.

V usage is TRBV13 and J usage is TRBJ1-2; D is unresolved. The length of the CDR3 is 13 residues. The ends were cut back, 5 bases at V and 8 bases at J, with 15 bases in the middle. CDR1 is PRHDT and CDR2 is FYEKMQ in the germline V gene (reference sequence). CDR3 DNA sequence: TGTGCCAGCAGCCCGGGTCCCGCTCGCGGCTACACCTTC. It specifies CASSPGPARGYTF. Full variable domain (remainder filled in from reference TRBV13 and TRBJ1-2): AAGVIQSPRHLIKEKRETATLKCYPIPRHDTVYWYQQGPGQDPQFLISFYEKMQSDKGSIPDRFSAQQFSDYHSELNMSSLELGDSALYFCASSPGPARGYTFGSGTRLTVV.